This T cell receptor (beta chain) was obtained from a study of T cells in Graves' hyperthyroidism and ophthalmopathy. Findings of the study overall: Through a model of 13 V-J features, ophthalmopathy was separated from stable hyperthyroidism. With a median lead of about six months before onset, the model predicted ophthalmopathy.

This clonotype was found a few times. The antigen remains undetermined. CDR3 length equals 14 residues. Germline CDR1 and CDR2: MDHEN and SYDVKM. Trimming removed 4 bases from V and 7 bases from J; junction bases left unmatched: 7. In making diagnoses, clinical symptoms, serum thyroxine and TRAb, thyroid ultrasound and orbital computed tomography were all used. Fresh peripheral blood, under 13 ml, yielded the PBMCs. RNA transcripts gave rise to amplified TCR beta CDR3 regions. HTBI primers were employed in a first-round RT-PCR of the TCR CDR3. Via MiXCR, TCRdb re-called the multiplex PCR reads, giving one row per CDR3 protein. The table lists some 490,000 distinct CDR3 sequences, 15% to 20% of them singletons.

The source material was blood. The J gene is TRBJ1-1, the V gene TRBV28; 9 positions match TRBD1. This TCR was sampled from a woman aged 25 to 39 with Graves' ophthalmopathy. Here the CDR3 DNA reads TGTGCCAGCAGTTGGCCGGGACAGGGTGTTGAAGCTTTCTTT. This sequence encodes CASSWPGQGVEAFF.